The 18 T cell receptor beta chains below were found in one sample sequenced in a study of T cells in Graves' hyperthyroidism and ophthalmopathy. RNA transcripts provided the source from which TCR beta CDR3 regions were amplified. RT-PCR in the first round (using the HTBI primer set) targeted the TCR CDR3. TCRdb recomputed calls from the multiplex PCR reads with MiXCR, one row per CDR3 protein. The table has more than 350,000 distinct CDR3 sequences, just under 15% seen once; the top ten hold approximately 29%. The sample comprised blood. The receptor source for this set is a woman aged 30 to 39 with Graves' hyperthyroidism.

The V gene is TRBV6-1, the J gene TRBJ2-6; no clear D. CDR1 is MNHNS and CDR2 is SASEGT in the germline V gene. The CDR3 runs to 16 residues. V gave up 8 bases and J gave up 0 bases, with 14 bases separating them. The CDR3 reads CASSPISNSGANVLTF. DNA for the CDR3: TGTGCCAGCTCACCGATCAGTAACTCTGGGGCCAACGTCCTGACTTTC.

The rearrangement uses TRBV7-2 and TRBJ2-2; 7 nucleotides agree with TRBD1. Germline V CDR1 and CDR2: SGHTA, FQGNSA. With 3 bases clipped from V and 7 bases from J, the junction kept 8 bases outside the gene matches. CDR3 length: 15 amino acids. This CDR3 is CASSLGQTQGGELFF. CDR3 bases: TGTGCCAGCAGCTTGGGACAGACCCAAGGCGGGGAGCTGTTTTTT.

This clonotype occurred many times. The chain couples TRBV6-6 to TRBJ1-1; 8 bases line up with TRBD1. J lost 10 bases, V lost 1 base, and 5 bases had no gene match. CDR3 length: 13 residues. The germline gives CDR1 MNHNY, CDR2 SVGAGI (reference sequence). The CDR3 DNA reads TGTGCCAGCAGTTACTTACAGGGGGAAGTAGCTTTCTTT. Protein sequence: CASSYLQGEVAFF.

This clonotype was counted only a few times. This chain joins TRBV14 and TRBJ2-1; no definite D call. With 0 bases removed from V and 7 bases from J, the gap between germline ends came to 22 bases. This CDR3 has 18 residues. CDR1 and CDR2 (germline): SGHDN, FVKESK. The CDR3 loop is CASSQDELRILSLNEQFF. The CDR3 coding sequence is TGTGCCAGCAGCCAAGACGAACTGCGTATTCTCTCGTTGAATGAGCAGTTCTTC. Full variable domain (rest looked up from reference TRBV14 and TRBJ2-1): EAGVTQFPSHSVIEKGQTVTLRCDPISGHDNLYWYRRVMGKEIKFLLHFVKESKQDESGMPNNRFLAERTGGTYSTLKVQPAELEDSGVYFCASSQDELRILSLNEQFFGPGTRLTVL.

This clonotype was counted at least ten times. The rearrangement links TRBV20-1 to TRBJ1-1, with TRBD1 matching 7 bases. The V gene end was trimmed by 5 bases and the J gene end by 4 bases; junction bases not matched to a gene: 4. This CDR3 has 12 amino acids. Germline values: CDR1 DFQATT, CDR2 SNEGSKA (reference sequence). The CDR3 sequence: CSALPGGTEAFF. The CDR3, as DNA: TGCAGTGCTCTTCCAGGGGGCACTGAAGCTTTCTTT.

Notes on this clonotype: A much larger clone sits a single nucleotide away, making a read error possible. The chain carries TRBV27 and TRBJ2-1, with D uncertain. Germline lookup yields CDR1 MNHEY and CDR2 SMNVEV (reference sequence). The CDR3 covers 12 residues. DNA of the CDR3: TGTGCCAGCAAGACCGGGTACAATGAGCAGTCCTTC. Translated: CASKTGYNEQSF.

The V gene is TRBV4-1, the J gene TRBJ1-4; no clear D gene. The V gene's germline CDR1 is MGHRA and CDR2 YSYEKL. The CDR3 loop spans 17 amino acids. Trimming took off 3 bases at V and 3 bases at J, with 17 bases between the two ends. The CDR3 nucleotides are TGCGCCAGCAGCCACCTCCCCGGAGGGCCAGCTAATGAAAAACTGTTTTTT. Translated, it gives CASSHLPGGPANEKLFF.

This clonotype was counted at least ten times. V usage is TRBV5-1 and J usage is TRBJ2-2, with TRBD2 matching 10 bases. The germline CDR1 and CDR2 sequences are SGHRS and YFSETQ. The CDR3 consists of 16 residues. V lost 4 bases, J lost 6 bases, and 9 bases stayed unmatched. CDR3 region: CASSVNGLAVSGELFF. The CDR3 DNA sequence: TGCGCCAGCAGCGTAAACGGACTAGCGGTATCCGGGGAGCTGTTTTTT.

This clonotype has a handful of counts. This sequence joins TRBV7-2 and TRBJ2-7; D gene uncertain. Germline V lookup: CDR1 SGHTA, CDR2 FQGNSA. The ends were cut back, 2 bases at V and 2 bases at J, with 16 bases in the middle. The CDR3 loop spans 16 amino acids. CDR3 nucleotides: TGTGCCAGCAGCTTAATCTCTAGTCTTAGGACCTACGAGCAGTACTTC. This codes for CASSLISSLRTYEQYF.

The J gene is TRBJ2-7, the V gene TRBV4-1; D is undetermined. Germline-derived CDR1 and CDR2 are MGHRA and YSYEKL. This CDR3 spans 13 amino acids. V lost 0 bases, J lost 5 bases, and 8 bases lay in between. CDR3 nucleotide sequence: TGCGCCAGCAGCCAAGAACATAGGAACGAGCAGTACTTC. Amino acids: CASSQEHRNEQYF.

At least ten counts were recorded for this clonotype. The chain uses TRBV28 and TRBJ1-4; possible D gene TRBD1, 5 bases. Germline V lookup: CDR1 MDHEN, CDR2 SYDVKM. V gave up 4 bases and J gave up 8 bases, with 14 bases separating them. The CDR3 has 14 amino acids. CDR3 in DNA: TGTGCCAGCAGTTCGCCTCAGGGTTTCGAAAAACTGTTTTTT. Protein product: CASSSPQGFEKLFF. Drawing the rest from reference TRBV28 and TRBJ1-4, the complete variable domain is DVKVTQSSRYLVKRTGEKVFLECVQDMDHENMFWYRQDPGLGLRLIYFSYDVKMKEKGDIPEGYSVSREKKERFSLILESASTNQTSMYLCASSSPQGFEKLFFGSGTQLSVL.

This clonotype has just a few counts. The chain is built from TRBV12-3 or TRBV12-4 and TRBJ2-2; 7 bases line up with TRBD1. Trimming removed 3 bases from V and 1 base from J; junction bases left unmatched: 5. This CDR3 is built from 16 residues. The CDR3 sequence: CASSFEQGKNTGELFF. The CDR3 DNA follows: TGTGCCAGCAGTTTCGAACAGGGGAAGAACACCGGGGAGCTGTTTTTT.

This clonotype was seen many times. The chain joins TRBV30 to TRBJ1-2; D gene uncertain. The ends were cut back, 4 bases at V and 5 bases at J, with 11 bases in the middle. Germline CDR1 GTSNPN, CDR2 SVGIG (reference sequence). This CDR3 region has 12 residues. The chain's CDR3 is CAWIFGLYGYTF. CDR3 DNA sequence: TGTGCCTGGATTTTCGGGCTTTATGGCTACACCTTC.

This clonotype was counted ten times or more. J is TRBJ2-5 and V is TRBV20-1; D remains unclear. Between the trimmed V and J ends, which lost 0 bases and 3 bases, there was a span of 11 bases. Germline V gives CDR1 DFQATT, CDR2 SNEGSKA (reference sequence). This CDR3 spans 14 amino acids. The CDR3 protein is CSARDPRIKETQYF. Here the CDR3 DNA reads TGCAGTGCTAGAGATCCGCGCATAAAAGAGACCCAGTACTTC.

There are many counts of this clonotype. This chain uses TRBV30 with TRBJ2-7; TRBD1 matches 9 bases. Germline assignment: CDR1 GTSNPN and CDR2 SVGIG (reference sequence). Germline trimming cut 3 bases from V and 4 bases from J; bases unmatched to any gene: 7. The CDR3 totals 14 residues. The CDR3 sequence: CAWRGQGGAYEQYF. CDR3 nucleotide sequence: TGTGCCTGGAGGGGACAGGGAGGCGCTTACGAGCAGTACTTC.

A word on this clonotype: With a much larger clone just one base away, this may be a read error. The chain uses TRBV6-1 and TRBJ2-1, with no clear D. This CDR3 contains 16 residues. Per the germline V gene, CDR1 is MNHNS and CDR2 is SASEGT. This CDR3 reads CAGRRTGLLGFNEQFF. The CDR3 nucleotides read TGTGCCGGCAGAAGGACCGGCTTACTTGGGTTTAATGAGCAGTTCTTC.

The sample holds many counts of this clonotype. The chain joins TRBV7-2 to TRBJ2-1; tentatively, D is TRBD1 (6 bases). CDR1 is SGHTA and CDR2 is FQGNSA in the germline V gene. V lost 3 bases to trimming and J lost 11 bases, with 8 bases between them. The CDR3 extends over 11 amino acids. The DNA of the CDR3 is TGTGCCAGCAGCTTTGGGACACAGCAGTTCTTC. Protein sequence: CASSFGTQQFF.

The chain carries TRBV28 and TRBJ2-3; either TRBD1 or TRBD2 may supply D (6 bases each). The V gene lost 2 bases and the J gene lost 7 bases, with 13 bases spanning the gap. CDR3 length: 14 residues. The germline gives CDR1 MDHEN, CDR2 SYDVKM. CDR3 sequence (DNA): TGTGCCAGCAGTTTAATGGGCGGGACAAATACGCAGTATTTT. Translation gives CASSLMGGTNTQYF. Based on the CDR3 plus reference TRBV28 and TRBJ2-3, the full variable domain is DVKVTQSSRYLVKRTGEKVFLECVQDMDHENMFWYRQDPGLGLRLIYFSYDVKMKEKGDIPEGYSVSREKKERFSLILESASTNQTSMYLCASSLMGGTNTQYFGPGTRLTVL.